A single sample is the source of the 21 T cell receptor beta chains below, sequenced in a study of PD-L1 blockade in urothelial cancer. The time point denotes: peripheral blood 6 weeks after treatment start. Generated by immunoSEQ multiplex PCR, the TCRdb table keeps only in-frame clones and is missing some. Of roughly 76,000 clones in the sample, approximately 90% were seen once. This material consisted of PBMCs, taken around atezolizumab (anti-PD-L1) treatment. These receptors were obtained from an elderly woman with urothelial cancer.

The chain combines TRBV11-2 with TRBJ2-3; 7 positions match TRBD2. The CDR3 loop spans 15 amino acids. J was trimmed by 4 bases and V by 3 bases; bases with no gene match: 7. Germline CDR1 SGHAT, CDR2 FQNNGV. CDR3 loop: CASSFPGLLSDTQYF. The DNA of the CDR3 is TGTGCCAGCAGCTTTCCGGGACTACTCTCAGATACGCAGTATTTT.

This chain joins TRBV21-1 and TRBJ1-1. TRBV21-1 is shown as a pseudogene. This CDR3 is built from 13 residues. In nucleotides, the CDR3 is TGTGCCAGCGACCCGAAAGGGAGCACTGAAGCTTTCTTT. Its protein product is CASDPKGSTEAFF.

The rearrangement joins TRBV7-8 to TRBJ2-2; TRBD2 matches at 7 bases. J lost 2 bases, V lost 6 bases, and 3 bases had no gene match. This CDR3 contains 14 residues. The germline V gene has CDR1 SGHVS and CDR2 FQNEAQ. The CDR3 region has the DNA TGTGCCAGCAGTTCAGCGGGAAACACCGGGGAGCTGTTTTTT. Translated: CASSSAGNTGELFF.

The chain combines TRBV6-1 with TRBJ2-1; D ambiguous. Germline V gives CDR1 MNHNS, CDR2 SASEGT. The CDR3 is made up of 15 amino acids. Trimming shortened V by 1 base and J by 0 bases, and 7 bases separated the two germline ends. In DNA, the CDR3 is TGTGCCAGCAGTGAAGGTCGGAGCTCCTACAATGAGCAGTTCTTC. This codes for CASSEGRSSYNEQFF.

The rearrangement joins TRBV15 to TRBJ1-5; the D gene is possibly TRBD1 (6 bases). Trimming removed 5 bases at V and 5 bases at J, with 13 bases between. This CDR3 is 14 amino acids long. Germline lookup yields CDR1 LNHNV and CDR2 YYDKDF (reference sequence). The CDR3, as DNA: TGTGCCACCAGCTCCCGGGACACCTATCAGCCCCAGCATTTT. Translating gives CATSSRDTYQPQHF.

The chain uses TRBV6-6 and TRBJ2-1; D is unresolved. The length of the CDR3 is 14 residues. V was pared by 10 bases and J by 8 bases, with 21 bases between. Germline V CDR1 and CDR2: MNHNY, SVGAGI (reference sequence). CDR3 coding DNA: TGTGCCACCAGAAACCACGGAAGCGTGGATGAGCAGTTCTTC. Protein product: CATRNHGSVDEQFF.

The gene calls are TRBV2 and TRBJ1-1; tentative D call: TRBD1 (5 bases). CDR3 length: 14 residues. The V and J ends lost 7 bases and 2 bases respectively, with 14 bases between them. The germline V gene encodes CDR1 SNHLY and CDR2 FYNNEI. The CDR3 bases are TGTGCCAGCACAACTCCCGACAGAAACACTGAAGCTTTCTTT. Its translation is CASTTPDRNTEAFF.

The chain recombines TRBV20-1 with TRBJ1-1; D perhaps matches TRBD1 (5 bases). The CDR3 is 11 amino acids. Trimming removed 3 bases at V and 6 bases at J, with 8 bases between. The germline gives CDR1 DFQATT, CDR2 SNEGSKA (reference sequence). The CDR3 spells CSARAGPEAFF. The CDR3 bases are TGCAGTGCTAGGGCGGGACCTGAAGCTTTCTTT.

This chain connects TRBV19 to TRBJ2-7, with TRBD2 as a possible D gene (6 bases). V lost 8 bases and J 0 bases, leaving 14 bases between the germline ends. There are 14 residues in the CDR3. In germline, CDR1 is LNHDA, CDR2 SQIVND (reference sequence). The CDR3 here is CASSRTGDSYEQYF. CDR3 nucleotides: TGTGCCAGTTCCCGGACGGGGGACTCCTACGAGCAGTACTTC.

This chain joins TRBV6-6 and TRBJ2-1; the D is unclear. Trimming removed 8 bases at V and 2 bases at J, with 13 bases between. This CDR3 is 14 amino acids long. Germline V gene sequence: CDR1 MNHNY, CDR2 SVGAGI (reference sequence). Here the CDR3 reads CASATPVTYNEQFF. The CDR3 DNA sequence: TGTGCCAGCGCCACCCCAGTCACCTACAATGAGCAGTTCTTC.

V usage is TRBV6-1 and J usage is TRBJ1-5; D perhaps matches TRBD1 (6 bases). The CDR3 spans 13 residues. Germline V gives CDR1 MNHNS, CDR2 SASEGT. V was cut by 8 bases and J by 4 bases, with 12 bases left in between. The chain's CDR3 is CASLGTFNQPQHF. The CDR3, as DNA: TGTGCCAGCCTTGGGACATTTAATCAGCCCCAGCATTTT.

The V call is TRBV6-1, the J call TRBJ2-7, with 7 bases fitting TRBD2. Germline CDR1 reads MNHNS; CDR2 reads SASEGT. CDR3 length equals 14 residues. V was clipped by 0 bases and J by 1 base; unmatched bases: 0. The CDR3 loop reads CASSEAGGSYEQYF. The CDR3 DNA reads as TGTGCCAGCAGTGAAGCGGGAGGGTCCTACGAGCAGTACTTC.

The table lists this clone with a count of one. The chain couples TRBV6-1 to TRBJ1-4; D gene uncertain. Germline CDR1 and CDR2: MNHNS and SASEGT. Trimming removed 6 bases at V and 2 bases at J, with 7 bases between. CDR3 size: 13 residues. The CDR3 protein is CASSLGTNEKLFF. As DNA, the CDR3 is TGTGCCAGCAGCCTCGGGACTAATGAAAAACTGTTTTTT.

This clone has just a few counts. V usage is TRBV27 and J usage is TRBJ2-7; possibly TRBD1 for D (7 bases). Trimming removed 5 bases at V and 0 bases at J, with 14 bases between. Germline V gene sequence: CDR1 MNHEY, CDR2 SMNVEV (reference sequence). This CDR3 is 15 amino acids long. The CDR3 spells CASSQQGGTSYEQYF. CDR3 bases: TGTGCCAGCAGTCAGCAGGGGGGAACCTCCTACGAGCAGTACTTC.

The gene calls are TRBV6-6 and TRBJ2-2; 8 nucleotides match TRBD1. Germline lookup yields CDR1 MNHNY and CDR2 SVGAGI (reference sequence). CDR3 size: 16 residues. J gave up 0 bases and V 7 bases, and 7 bases lay outside the gene matches. CDR3 bases: TGTGCCAGCACTAACTCGGGACAGGCGAACACCGGGGAGCTGTTTTTT. Amino acids: CASTNSGQANTGELFF.

This chain joins TRBV7-2 and TRBJ1-5, with TRBD1 identical over 8 bases. Trimming at V came to 5 bases and at J to 7 bases, leaving 7 bases not matched to a gene. CDR3 length: 14 amino acids. Germline lookup yields CDR1 SGHTA and CDR2 FQGNSA. CDR3 sequence (DNA): TGTGCCAGCAGCCCTGACAGGGGTGTCCAGCCCCAGCATTTT. Its translation is CASSPDRGVQPQHF.

This rearrangement joins TRBV7-9 to TRBJ2-3; 8 nucleotides match TRBD2. The germline gives CDR1 SEHNR, CDR2 FQNEAQ (reference sequence). V lost 4 bases and J lost 1; bases outside the gene matches: 4. The length of the CDR3 is 15 residues. CDR3 DNA sequence: TGTGCCAGCAGCTCGACTAGCGCCCGCACAGATACGCAGTATTTT. Protein: CASSSTSARTDTQYF.

The chain employs TRBV27 and TRBJ2-7, with TRBD1 matching 10 bases. This CDR3 region has 15 residues. Per germline, CDR1 MNHEY and CDR2 SMNVEV (reference sequence). The V gene end was trimmed by 7 bases and the J gene end by 4 bases; junction bases not matched to a gene: 10. CDR3 in amino acids: CASTTTGQGGYEQYF. CDR3 DNA: TGTGCCAGCACTACCACCGGACAGGGGGGTTACGAGCAGTACTTC.

The J gene is TRBJ1-1, the V gene TRBV5-4; D is unresolved. V was shortened by 4 bases and J by 1 base, with 11 bases between the two germline ends. The CDR3 length is 14 residues. The germline CDR1 and CDR2 sequences are SGHNT and YYREEE (reference sequence). The chain's CDR3 is CASSARGPNTEAFF. The DNA for the CDR3 is TGTGCCAGCAGCGCACGTGGGCCGAACACTGAAGCTTTCTTT.

The chain joins TRBV10-2 to TRBJ2-3; tentative D call: TRBD1 (6 bases). The CDR3 has 15 residues. The germline V and J ends were trimmed by 6 bases and 4 bases, with 17 bases remaining between them. Germline CDR1 reads WSHSY; CDR2 reads SAAADI. CDR3 coding DNA: TGCGCCAGCAGACCAACTAGGGGGAGCCCAGATACGCAGTATTTT. Translation: CASRPTRGSPDTQYF.

This clone has just one count. The chain employs TRBV18 and TRBJ2-1; 7 bases are a match to TRBD1. The V and J ends lost 3 bases and 8 bases, in that order; junction bases with no gene match: 4. The CDR3 contains 13 residues. Germline-derived CDR1 and CDR2 are KGHSH and LQKENI. The CDR3 reads CASSPDRADEQFF. The CDR3 DNA reads TGTGCCAGCTCACCTGACAGGGCTGATGAGCAGTTCTTC.